A selection of T cell receptor beta chains follows, all from one sample in a study of blood T cell repertoires in COVID-19. Data came from immunoSEQ multiplex PCR; TCRdb stores just in-frame clones and leaves some out. The sample has approximately 140,000 clones; roughly nine tenths are singletons. Sequencing used peripheral blood. The receptors were sampled from a woman aged 55-69 years with active or convalescent COVID-19. The CDR3 runs from the conserved cysteine through the conserved F or W. The D gene is left open where the match is weak. Not every row has a clone size; where given, it reads once, few, many or a size class.

J: TRBJ2-1
V: TRBV9
size: .
D: TRBD1
DNA: TGTGCCAGCAGCGTAGGGTCGGACAGGGCATCCTCCTTCGGGCAGTTCTTC
CDR3: CASSVGSDRASSFGQFF

J: TRBJ2-3
V: TRBV29-1
size: once
D: TRBD2
DNA: TGCAGCGTTGTGGGGACTAGCGTTAGCACAGATACGCAGTATTTT
CDR3: CSVVGTSVSTDTQYF

J: TRBJ1-2
V: TRBV7-9
size: .
D: TRBD1
DNA: TGTGCCAGCAGCTTACCGGCAGGGGGAGGAGGCTACACCTTC
CDR3: CASSLPAGGGGYTF

J: TRBJ1-5
V: TRBV5-6
size: .
D: .
DNA: TGTGCCAGCAGCAATACAGGGTTGCCCCAGCATTTT
CDR3: CASSNTGLPQHF

J: TRBJ1-2
V: TRBV7-2
size: .
D: .
DNA: TGTGCCAGCAGCTTAGGCCAGCAGACTCTCTATGGCTACACCTTC
CDR3: CASSLGQQTLYGYTF

J: TRBJ2-7
V: TRBV10-3
size: .
D: TRBD2
DNA: TGTGCCATCAGTGTTGGACTAGCGGGGGCCTACGAGCAGTACTTC
CDR3: CAISVGLAGAYEQYF

J: TRBJ2-7
V: TRBV10-3
size: .
D: TRBD2
DNA: TGTGCCATCAGTAAACTAGCGGGGGGGCCACTCGAGCAGTACTTC
CDR3: CAISKLAGGPLEQYF

J: TRBJ1-2
V: TRBV3-1/TRBV3-2
size: .
D: .
DNA: TGTGCCAGCAGCCACTCAGCTAACTATGGCTACACCTTC
CDR3: CASSHSANYGYTF

J: TRBJ1-3
V: TRBV7-2
size: .
D: TRBD1
DNA: TGTGCCAGCAGCTTATATGGACAGGGGATGAACACCATATATTTT
CDR3: CASSLYGQGMNTIYF

J: TRBJ1-5
V: TRBV6-5
size: once
D: TRBD1
DNA: TGTGCCAGCAGTTATATGGACAGGTCCGATCAGCCCCAGCATTTT
CDR3: CASSYMDRSDQPQHF

J: TRBJ2-2
V: TRBV14
size: .
D: TRBD1
DNA: TGTGCCAGCAGCCGGGGACAGGGAAACACCGGGGAGCTGTTTTTT
CDR3: CASSRGQGNTGELFF

J: TRBJ1-2
V: TRBV25-1
size: .
D: .
DNA: TGTGCCAGCAGTGGGGGGGGATATTACTATGGCTACACCTTC
CDR3: CASSGGGYYYGYTF

J: TRBJ1-2
V: TRBV9
size: .
D: .
DNA: TGTGCCAGCAGCGTACAGGGGAGCAACTATGGCTACACCTTC
CDR3: CASSVQGSNYGYTF

J: TRBJ1-1
V: TRBV3-1/TRBV3-2
size: .
D: .
DNA: TGTGCCAGCAGCCAAGCCGAGAGGGGGGCTTTCTTT
CDR3: CASSQAERGAFF

J: TRBJ2-2
V: TRBV11-3
size: .
D: TRBD1
DNA: TGTGCCAGCAGCGCCTGGACAGGGATTAAGAACACCGGGGAGCTGTTTTTT
CDR3: CASSAWTGIKNTGELFF

J: TRBJ2-1
V: TRBV7-8
size: .
D: TRBD2
DNA: TGTGCCAGCAGCTTTGCTAGCGGCCCGGATGAGCAGTTCTTC
CDR3: CASSFASGPDEQFF

J: TRBJ2-7
V: TRBV21-1
size: .
D: .
DNA: TGTGCCAGCAGCAAAGTTGACAGAGACTACGAGCAGTACTTC
CDR3: CASSKVDRDYEQYF

J: TRBJ1-3
V: TRBV2
size: .
D: .
DNA: TGTGCCAGCAGCCGCCAGGGTCTAAGCTCTGGAAACACCATATATTTT
CDR3: CASSRQGLSSGNTIYF

J: TRBJ1-6
V: TRBV5-1
size: .
D: .
DNA: TGCGCCAGCAGCTTGGCTAAAAAAGATTCACCCCTCCACTTT
CDR3: CASSLAKKDSPLHF

J: TRBJ1-3
V: TRBV7-2
size: once
D: .
DNA: TGTGCCAGCAGCTATTCGGGCTCTGGAAACACCATATATTTT
CDR3: CASSYSGSGNTIYF

J: TRBJ1-5
V: TRBV19
size: many
D: .
DNA: TGTGCCAGTAGTCCCGGACAGAATAGCAATCAGCCCCAGCATTTT
CDR3: CASSPGQNSNQPQHF

J: TRBJ1-4
V: TRBV19
size: .
D: .
DNA: TGTGCCAGTAGTATCCAGGGATCTCGGGAAAAACTGTTTTTT
CDR3: CASSIQGSREKLFF

J: TRBJ2-2
V: TRBV5-1
size: .
D: .
DNA: TGCGCCAGCAGCTTAACAACGAACACCGGGGAGCTGTTTTTT
CDR3: CASSLTTNTGELFF

J: TRBJ2-1
V: TRBV10-3
size: .
D: .
DNA: TGTGCCATCAGTGAACGGACTCAGTACAATGAGCAGTTCTTC
CDR3: CAISERTQYNEQFF

J: TRBJ2-2
V: TRBV7-9
size: .
D: .
DNA: TGTGCCAGCAGCCCTGGGGCAGGTGGGACCGGGGAGCTGTTTTTT
CDR3: CASSPGAGGTGELFF

J: TRBJ1-2
V: TRBV20-1
size: .
D: .
DNA: TGCAGTGCGCGCCGGGGCTACACCTTC
CDR3: CSARRGYTF

J: TRBJ1-4
V: TRBV4-1
size: few
D: .
DNA: TGCGCCAGCAGCCAAGCGACTAATGAAAAACTGTTTTTT
CDR3: CASSQATNEKLFF

J: TRBJ2-3
V: TRBV2
size: .
D: .
DNA: TGTGCCAGCAGCCGGGATGTAGGAGATACGCAGTATTTT
CDR3: CASSRDVGDTQYF

J: TRBJ1-5
V: TRBV30
size: .
D: .
DNA: TGTGCCTGGAGTAGAACGGGGAATCAGCCCCAGCATTTT
CDR3: CAWSRTGNQPQHF

J: TRBJ2-3
V: TRBV4-1
size: .
D: TRBD2
DNA: TGCGCCAGCAGCCAGGTTCCAGCGGGGCTACCCTATACGCAGTATTTT
CDR3: CASSQVPAGLPYTQYF

J: TRBJ1-3
V: TRBV2
size: .
D: .
DNA: TGTGCCAGCAGTAATACTTGGGGGGGGCCTGGAAACACCATATATTTT
CDR3: CASSNTWGGPGNTIYF